Shown below are 26 T cell receptor beta chains from a single sample sequenced in a study of T cell repertoires in cytomegalovirus infection. One entry per CDR3 protein results from TCRdb running MiXCR on the reads. The sample lists roughly 180,000 distinct CDR3 sequences; about 20% were seen once. The antigens for these receptors are not known. Sequencing used CD8+ T cells from cultured PBMCs, obtained from culture after CMV antigen stimulation. These receptors came from a human donor in good health (CMV status not recorded). Some clones in this sample may be carry-over from other donors' samples.

This clonotype was observed a few times. The chain's CDR3 is CATSRAGTEAFF. In nucleotides, the CDR3 is TGTGCCACCAGCAGAGCGGGTACTGAAGCTTTCTTT. The V gene is TRBV15, the J gene TRBJ1-1; no clear D. V gave up 1 base and J gave up 5 bases, with 5 bases separating them. Looked up from germline, CDR1 is LNHNV and CDR2 is YYDKDF (reference sequence). The CDR3 totals 12 residues.

The count of this clonotype is one. The J gene is TRBJ2-7, the V gene TRBV13; perhaps D is TRBD1 or TRBD2 (6 bases each). Germline V gene lookup returns CDR1 PRHDT and CDR2 FYEKMQ (reference sequence). This CDR3 is 13 amino acids long. V was cut by 5 bases and J by 8 bases, with 16 bases left in between. As DNA, the CDR3 is TGTGCCAGCAGCCAGGGGACTCAAAAGAAGCAGTACTTC. Its protein is CASSQGTQKKQYF.

The chain carries TRBV28 and TRBJ2-4, with unresolved D. Germline V gene data show CDR1 as MDHEN and CDR2 as SYDVKM. Between the trimmed V and J ends, which lost 10 bases and 1 base, there was a span of 14 bases. The CDR3 length is 14 residues. The DNA for the CDR3 is TGTGCCACCAGAGGCCTTTCGGCCAAAAACATTCAGTACTTC. Amino acids: CATRGLSAKNIQYF.

This clonotype was seen a handful of times. CDR3 in amino acids: CASSLKDSLREAFF. The DNA of the CDR3 is TGTGCCAGCAGCTTGAAGGACAGCCTACGGGAAGCTTTCTTT. The genes are TRBV7-2 and TRBJ1-1; D is perhaps TRBD1 (6 bases). CDR3 length: 14 amino acids. Trimming cost V 3 bases and J 8 bases, with 16 bases left between them. The germline gives CDR1 SGHTA, CDR2 FQGNSA.

This clonotype was detected ten times or more. The rearrangement uses TRBV7-8 and TRBJ2-2; either TRBD1 or TRBD2 may fit D (5 bases each). CDR1 and CDR2 from the germline V gene are SGHVS and FQNEAQ. With 4 bases removed from V and 5 bases from J, the gap between germline ends came to 11 bases. CDR3 length: 14 residues. The CDR3 bases are TGTGCCAGCAGCTCCGGGACCGAGACCGGGGAGCTGTTTTTT. Translation gives CASSSGTETGELFF.

The chain is built from TRBV7-8 and TRBJ1-1, with D perhaps TRBD1 (6 bases). This CDR3 is 15 amino acids long. Per the germline V gene, CDR1 is SGHVS and CDR2 is FQNEAQ. Trimming cost V 4 bases and J 3 bases, with 15 bases left between them. CDR3 DNA: TGTGCCAGCAGCTCACCAGGGGCGGGGGACACTGAAGCTTTCTTT. Its translation is CASSSPGAGDTEAFF.

V usage is TRBV12-3 or TRBV12-4 and J usage is TRBJ1-4, with TRBD1 as a possible D gene (5 bases). The V gene lost 7 bases and the J gene lost 7 bases, with 7 bases spanning the gap. The CDR3 sequence is 11 residues long. The CDR3 DNA reads TGTGCCAGCAAGGGGTTTGAAAAACTGTTTTTT. This translates into CASKGFEKLFF.

This chain joins TRBV11-1 and TRBJ2-1; D call uncertain. The CDR3 consists of 13 residues. Germline CDR1 SGHAT, CDR2 FQDESV (reference sequence). V gave up 1 base and J gave up 6 bases, with 7 bases separating them. The chain's CDR3 is CASSLEETNEQFF. The CDR3 coding sequence is TGTGCCAGCAGCTTAGAAGAGACCAATGAGCAGTTCTTC.

This sequence joins TRBV14 and TRBJ2-7; 12 bases are shared with TRBD1. Germline CDR1 and CDR2: SGHDN and FVKESK. The CDR3 is 16 residues long. After removal of 2 bases from V and 2 bases from J, the junction contained 4 bases not matched to a gene. The CDR3 nucleotides are TGTGCCAGCAGCCAACGGGACAGGGGGCGCGCCTACGAGCAGTACTTC. Encoded protein: CASSQRDRGRAYEQYF.

V is TRBV10-3 and J is TRBJ2-5; D ambiguous. This CDR3 is built from 13 residues. Germline V lookup: CDR1 ENHRY, CDR2 SYGVKD. V dropped 5 bases and J dropped 0 bases, with 7 bases sitting between them. Written as DNA, the CDR3 is TGTGCCATCAGTTCAGGAAACCAAGAGACCCAGTACTTC. Its translation: CAISSGNQETQYF.

The chain joins TRBV7-8 to TRBJ1-1; D ambiguous. Trimming took 3 bases from V and 5 from J, leaving 13 bases between them. Germline CDR1 and CDR2: SGHVS and FQNEAQ. This CDR3 comprises 14 residues. In DNA, the CDR3 is TGTGCCAGCAGCTTCAGAGGGTATAGGACTGAAGCTTTCTTT. Protein: CASSFRGYRTEAFF.

This clonotype was picked up a small number of times. The chain uses TRBV3-1 and TRBJ1-2; D is possibly TRBD1 (6 bases). The V and J ends lost 2 bases and 2 bases respectively, with 9 bases between them. The CDR3 covers 14 residues. Germline V gene data show CDR1 as LGHDT and CDR2 as YNNKEL (reference sequence). The CDR3 DNA is TGTGCCAGCAGCCAAAGGGGGGCGAACTATGGCTACACCTTC. Translated: CASSQRGANYGYTF. Using reference TRBV3-1 and TRBJ1-2 for the parts outside the CDR3, the full variable domain is DTAVSQTPKYLVTQMGNDKSIKCEQNLGHDTMYWYKQDSKKFLKIMFSYNNKELIINETVPNRFSPKSPDKAHLNLHINSLELGDSAVYFCASSQRGANYGYTFGSGTRLTVV.

The chain has TRBV4-3 and TRBJ1-1, with 9 bases fitting TRBD1. Germline CDR1 reads LGHNA; CDR2 reads YSLEER. This CDR3 spans 15 amino acids. The V and J ends lost 0 bases and 4 bases, in that order; junction bases with no gene match: 3. The CDR3 spells CASSQDTGGFTEAFF. The CDR3 coding sequence is TGCGCCAGCAGCCAAGATACAGGGGGCTTCACTGAAGCTTTCTTT.

The gene calls are TRBV29-1 and TRBJ1-1; D is perhaps TRBD1 (5 bases). This CDR3 has 13 residues. V shed 5 bases and J shed 7 bases, with 17 bases lying between them. Germline V lookup: CDR1 SQVTM, CDR2 ANQGSEA. CDR3 sequence (DNA): TGCAGCGTTTATGGGACTGAGGCCCATGAAGCTTTCTTT. Its translation: CSVYGTEAHEAFF.

The genes are TRBV27 and TRBJ2-3; D is tentatively TRBD1 or TRBD2 (5 bases each). Trimming took off 4 bases at V and 4 bases at J, with 18 bases between the two ends. The CDR3 covers 16 residues. Looked up from germline, CDR1 is MNHEY and CDR2 is SMNVEV (reference sequence). CDR3 bases: TGTGCCAGCAGTTCCACGACAGAGGGGCCGTCAGATACGCAGTATTTT. Translation: CASSSTTEGPSDTQYF.

In its sample, this clonotype was seen a few times. The rearrangement joins TRBV28 to TRBJ1-1; 7 bases line up with TRBD1. The CDR3 is made up of 14 amino acids. Looked up from germline, CDR1 is MDHEN and CDR2 is SYDVKM. Germline trimming cut 5 bases from V and 4 bases from J; bases unmatched to any gene: 7. The CDR3 DNA reads as TGTGCCAGCAGTCTCCAGGGGGTGGCCACTGAAGCTTTCTTT. Amino acid sequence: CASSLQGVATEAFF.

This clonotype has more than one count but fewer than ten. The V and J genes are TRBV27 and TRBJ1-2; D call uncertain. The CDR3 loop spans 13 amino acids. The V end lost 6 bases, the J end lost 7 bases, and 15 bases lay between the germline ends. Germline-derived CDR1 and CDR2 are MNHEY and SMNVEV (reference sequence). This CDR3 reads CASSPNGFPGYTF. In nucleotides, the CDR3 is TGTGCCAGCAGCCCGAACGGGTTTCCTGGCTACACCTTC.

This clonotype has more than one count but fewer than ten. The gene calls are TRBV12-3 or TRBV12-4 and TRBJ1-2; 8 positions agree with TRBD1. Unmatched junction bases numbered 12, after V lost 5 bases and J lost 1 base. The CDR3 is made up of 17 amino acids. CDR3: CASSTIRQGRSNYGYTF. The CDR3 DNA sequence: TGTGCCAGCAGTACCATCAGACAGGGGAGGAGTAACTATGGCTACACCTTC.

This rearrangement joins TRBV9 to TRBJ1-4, with a tentative D call TRBD1 (5 bases). V gave up 0 bases and J gave up 8 bases, with 11 bases separating them. Germline CDR1 SGDLS, CDR2 YYNGEE. The CDR3 runs 14 residues. The CDR3 coding sequence is TGTGCCAGCAGCGTAGAAGACAGTTGGGAAAAACTGTTTTTT. Its protein product is CASSVEDSWEKLFF.

There are a few counts of this clonotype. The chain carries TRBV12-3 or TRBV12-4 and TRBJ1-1; tentatively, D is TRBD1 (6 bases). V was pared by 1 base and J by 7 bases, with 19 bases between. The CDR3 has 16 amino acids. The CDR3 is CASSLGRRRGFSEAFF. Here the CDR3 DNA reads TGTGCCAGCAGTTTAGGTCGCCGCAGGGGTTTTAGTGAAGCTTTCTTT.

This clonotype was observed a handful of times. This chain uses TRBV27 with TRBJ2-1, with D unresolved. Germline V CDR1 and CDR2: MNHEY, SMNVEV (reference sequence). The CDR3 sequence is 13 residues long. With 3 bases removed from V and 5 bases from J, the gap between germline ends came to 8 bases. The CDR3 DNA reads TGTGCCAGCAGTTTTTTCCGGGACAATGAGCAGTTCTTC. It is translated as CASSFFRDNEQFF.

The chain couples TRBV7-2 to TRBJ2-2; D is unclear. In germline, CDR1 is SGHTA, CDR2 FQGNSA. This CDR3 is 15 amino acids long. V shed 4 bases and J shed 0 bases, with 9 bases lying between them. As DNA, the CDR3 is TGTGCCAGCAGCTCCGACGGCGCGAACACCGGGGAGCTGTTTTTT. Protein sequence: CASSSDGANTGELFF.

This clonotype came up a few times. V gene TRBV19 combines with J gene TRBJ1-5; D uncertain. The CDR3 spans 20 residues. V lost 3 bases to trimming and J lost 0 bases, with 24 bases between them. Germline V lookup: CDR1 LNHDA, CDR2 SQIVND (reference sequence). Here the CDR3 DNA reads TGTGCCAGTAGTATTCTGGTTTGGGCCCCACCCGACTCTAGCAATCAGCCCCAGCATTTT. This sequence encodes CASSILVWAPPDSSNQPQHF.

The chain uses TRBV9 and TRBJ1-1, with unresolved D. V was trimmed by 0 bases and J by 1 base, leaving 7 bases between them. The germline CDR1 and CDR2 sequences are SGDLS and YYNGEE. This CDR3 is 14 amino acids long. CDR3 sequence reads: CASSVGTANTEAFF. The CDR3 DNA follows: TGTGCCAGCAGCGTAGGCACTGCGAACACTGAAGCTTTCTTT.

A few counts support this clonotype. The chain recombines TRBV6-1 with TRBJ2-7, with D unclear. The CDR3 has 14 residues. V lost 5 bases to trimming and J lost 2 bases, with 13 bases between them. The germline gives CDR1 MNHNS, CDR2 SASEGT. CDR3 in amino acids: CASSTFEGTYEQYF. CDR3 in DNA: TGTGCCAGCAGTACCTTTGAAGGGACCTACGAGCAGTACTTC.

The rearrangement joins TRBV19 to TRBJ2-5; 9 bases match TRBD2. The CDR3 sequence is 14 residues long. Germline V gene lookup returns CDR1 LNHDA and CDR2 SQIVND (reference sequence). V was clipped by 8 bases and J by 5 bases; unmatched bases: 9. In DNA form, the CDR3 reads TGTGCCAGTGGGAAAGCGGGGGGCGGGGAGACCCAGTACTTC. This codes for CASGKAGGGETQYF.